The rows below give T cell receptor beta chains drawn from one sample of a study of human T cells and chemical hapten exposure. In TCRdb, the RACE reads were re-called with MiXCR into one record per CDR3 protein. The table has more than 45,000 distinct CDR3 sequences, 12% seen once. The material was whole blood, obtained in connection with sensitization to the hapten diphenylcyclopropenone (DPC). The origin of the receptors is a young man with alopecia areata. Some clones in this sample may be carry-over from other donors' samples. Each CDR3 is given with its conserved first and last residue. The order of the fields is V gene, clone size, CDR3 protein. Clone sizes are given selectively: once, few, many, or a class where the clone is expanded.

>TRBV18|many
CASSPRLGTDTQYF
>TRBV5-1|few
CASSRGDNEQFF
>TRBV12-3/TRBV12-4|many
CASSLAGVETQYF
>TRBV7-9|few
CASSLGEFNYYEQYF
>TRBV9|-
CASSVGTTSNQPQHF
>TRBV6-1|many
CASSSLNTGELFF
>TRBV18|-
CASSPPSPGPNYGYTF
>TRBV10-3|many
CAISESIISGQNAGELFF
>TRBV2|-
CASRTSTDTQYF
>TRBV6-5|many
CASSYSTLGVGTEAFF
>TRBV15|-
CATSDYNEQFF
>TRBV4-3|many
CASSQELAGGDKTYGYTF
>TRBV4-2|many
CASSQVAGTGHYEQYF
>TRBV7-9|many
CASSPQWGWEQYF
>TRBV28|many
CASSDRDRWISNQPQHF
>TRBV11-2|few
CASSSLLRASTDTQYF
>TRBV28|once
CASSLISRANYGYTF
>TRBV7-9|many
CASSLPTGPGNTIYF
>TRBV28|-
CASQGALDTEAFF
>TRBV6-1|few
CASPFPLKGGDDTGELFF
>TRBV6-5|-
CASSYSGTGTANYGYTF
>TRBV7-2|-
CASSLARTGEQYF
>TRBV15|many
CATSRDIGSNQPQHF
>TRBV7-6|-
CASSLKGLAGTGELFF
>TRBV4-1|-
CASSQPRANYGYTF
>TRBV7-7|-
CASSPGVQGGNEQFF
>TRBV7-9|many
CASSSWVYEQFF
>TRBV6-2/TRBV6-3|many
CASSSGLAGEFTDTQYF
>TRBV7-2|many
CASSLGADLTEAFF
>TRBV7-9|few
CASRSGVSYEQYF
>TRBV11-2|few
CASSRDRPPSTDTQYF
>TRBV9|many
CASSVGADEQFF
>TRBV5-5|-
CASTPAWGAQEAQYF
>TRBV20-1|few
CSALQGNSGANVLTF
>TRBV29-1|few
CSAETGVDTEAFF
>TRBV6-5|-
CASSYSRSDTQYF
>TRBV2|few
CASIGTGNYGYTF
>TRBV10-3|-
CAISASKNTEAFF
>TRBV29-1|many
CSVATGYGELFF
>TRBV18|many
CASSPGSSSGNTIYF
>TRBV2|-
CASGRDREAFF
>TRBV9|-
CASSLDGRQMREREKLFF
>TRBV29-1|many
CSVGGTQSNEQFF
>TRBV7-2|many
CASSLGTGGSYNSPLHF
>TRBV6-6|few
CASSFSPSIDRGTYGYTF
>TRBV29-1|medium-sized
CSVSGNLNTEAFF
>TRBV18|-
CASSSGGYEQYF